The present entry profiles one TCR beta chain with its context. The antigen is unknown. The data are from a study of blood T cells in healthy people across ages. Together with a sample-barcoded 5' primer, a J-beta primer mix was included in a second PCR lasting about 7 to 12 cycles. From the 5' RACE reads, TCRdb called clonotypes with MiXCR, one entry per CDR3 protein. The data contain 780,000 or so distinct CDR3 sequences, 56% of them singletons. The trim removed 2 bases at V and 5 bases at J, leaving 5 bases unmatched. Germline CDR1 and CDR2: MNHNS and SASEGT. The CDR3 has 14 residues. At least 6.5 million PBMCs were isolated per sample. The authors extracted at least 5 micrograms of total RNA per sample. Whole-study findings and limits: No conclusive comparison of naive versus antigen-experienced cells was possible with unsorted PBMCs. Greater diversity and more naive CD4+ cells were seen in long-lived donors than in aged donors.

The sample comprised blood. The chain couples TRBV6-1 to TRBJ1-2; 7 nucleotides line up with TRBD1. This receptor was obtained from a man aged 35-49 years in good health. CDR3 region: CASSENRGGYGYTF. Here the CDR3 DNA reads TGTGCCAGCAGTGAAAACAGGGGAGGATATGGCTACACCTTC.